The sequence of this TCR beta chain was determined in a study of PD-1 blockade in mismatch repair-deficient tumors. Broader study findings: Tumor-resident clones, often undetectable pretreatment in blood, expanded then contracted after pembrolizumab.

Every patient had mismatch repair deficiency by PCR or immunohistochemistry. TCR sequencing covered a few patients who responded to pembrolizumab. This clone has a handful of counts. The antigen remains undetermined. Measured with immunoSEQ multiplex PCR; TCRdb has only the in-frame clones, and not every one. The table includes about 14,000 clones, around 80% detected once. Trimming shortened V by 5 bases and J by 1 base, and 15 bases separated the two germline ends. The CDR3 spans 15 residues. Germline assignment: CDR1 SGHTA and CDR2 FQGTGA. The receptor's source is an adult with mismatch repair-deficient cancer. The chain links TRBV7-3 to TRBJ2-7, with TRBD1 as a possible D gene (6 bases). Sequenced here: PBMCs, sampled approximately 14 weeks after starting pembrolizumab. CDR3 nucleotide sequence: TGTGCCAGCAGCCCTGGGGCAGGGGTGTCCTACGAGCAGTACTTC. Residues: CASSPGAGVSYEQYF.